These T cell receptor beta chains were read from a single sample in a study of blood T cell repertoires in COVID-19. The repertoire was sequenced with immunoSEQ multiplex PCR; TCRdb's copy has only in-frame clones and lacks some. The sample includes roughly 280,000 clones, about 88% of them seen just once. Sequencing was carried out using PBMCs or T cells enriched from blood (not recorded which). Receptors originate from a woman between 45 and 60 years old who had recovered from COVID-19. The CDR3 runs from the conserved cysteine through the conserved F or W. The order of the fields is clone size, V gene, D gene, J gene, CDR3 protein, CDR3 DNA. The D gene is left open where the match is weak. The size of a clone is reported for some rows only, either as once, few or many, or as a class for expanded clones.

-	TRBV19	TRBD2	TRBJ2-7	CASSQGSGGYEQYF	TGTGCCAGTAGTCAAGGTAGCGGGGGCTACGAGCAGTACTTC
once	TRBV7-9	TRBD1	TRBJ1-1	CASSFKQGGTEAFF	TGTGCCAGCAGCTTCAAACAGGGGGGGACTGAAGCTTTCTTT
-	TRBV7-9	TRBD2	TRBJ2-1	CASRPGLAGGEQFF	TGTGCCAGCAGACCGGGACTAGCAGGGGGGGAGCAGTTCTTC
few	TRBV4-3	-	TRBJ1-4	CASSQEIARDLLFF	TGCGCCAGCAGCCAAGAAATTGCTCGCGATCTACTGTTTTTT
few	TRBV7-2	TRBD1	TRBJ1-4	CASSVDRANNEKLFF	TGTGCCAGCAGCGTAGACAGGGCTAATAATGAAAAACTGTTTTTT
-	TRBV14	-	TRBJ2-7	CASSQDSWHEQYF	TGTGCCAGCAGCCAAGATTCATGGCACGAGCAGTACTTC
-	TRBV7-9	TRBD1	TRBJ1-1	CASSFRQGNTEAFF	TGTGCCAGCAGCTTCAGACAGGGGAACACTGAAGCTTTCTTT
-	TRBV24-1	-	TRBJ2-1	CATSEGGVSYNEQFF	TGTGCCACCAGTGAGGGCGGGGTCTCCTACAATGAGCAGTTCTTC
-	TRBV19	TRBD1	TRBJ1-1	CASSMTGVNTEAFF	TGTGCCAGTAGTATGACAGGGGTGAACACTGAAGCTTTCTTT
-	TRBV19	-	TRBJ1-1	CASSITGLNTEAFF	TGTGCCAGTAGTATAACCGGGTTGAACACTGAAGCTTTCTTT
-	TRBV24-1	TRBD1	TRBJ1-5	CATSDPTGAQPQHF	TGTGCCACCAGTGATCCTACAGGGGCCCAGCCCCAGCATTTT
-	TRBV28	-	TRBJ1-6	CAINLGGLTNSPLHF	TGTGCCATTAATTTGGGGGGACTTACCAATTCACCCCTCCACTTT
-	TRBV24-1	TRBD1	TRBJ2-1	CATSGNPPGQGAYNEQFF	TGTGCCACCAGTGGCAACCCTCCCGGACAGGGGGCCTACAATGAGCAGTTCTTC
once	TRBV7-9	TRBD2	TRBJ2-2	CASPGGGLITGELFF	TGTGCCAGCCCCGGGGGGGGACTCATCACCGGGGAGCTGTTTTTT
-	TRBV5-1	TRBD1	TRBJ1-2	CASSLGDRGNYGYTF	TGCGCCAGCAGCTTGGGGGACAGGGGAAACTATGGCTACACCTTC
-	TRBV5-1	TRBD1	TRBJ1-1	CASSGQGGTEAFF	TGCGCCAGCAGTGGACAGGGAGGCACTGAAGCTTTCTTT
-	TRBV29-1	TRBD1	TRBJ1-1	CSVDRGRGTEAFF	TGCAGCGTGGACAGGGGGCGCGGCACTGAAGCTTTCTTT
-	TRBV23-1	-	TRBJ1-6	CASSQRGISYNSPLHF	TGCGCCAGCAGTCAACGGGGTATCTCCTATAATTCACCCCTCCACTTT
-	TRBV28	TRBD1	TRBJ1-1	CASSFTTGVATEAFF	TGTGCCAGCAGTTTCACGACAGGGGTGGCCACTGAAGCTTTCTTT
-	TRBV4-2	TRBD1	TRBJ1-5	CASSQEGQNNQPQHF	TGTGCCAGCAGCCAAGAGGGACAGAACAATCAGCCCCAGCATTTT
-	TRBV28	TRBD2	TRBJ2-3	CASSLSGGPLNTQYF	TGTGCCAGCAGTTTATCGGGAGGGCCGCTGAATACGCAGTATTTT
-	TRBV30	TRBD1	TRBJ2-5	CAWTQDRGLETQYF	TGTGCCTGGACGCAGGACAGGGGGCTCGAGACCCAGTACTTC
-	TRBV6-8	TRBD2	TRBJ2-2	CASSHRPRRRERATGELFF	TGTGCCAGCAGCCACCGACCTCGTCGGCGGGAGCGTGCTACCGGGGAGCTGTTTTTT
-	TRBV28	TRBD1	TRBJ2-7	CASSLRSGGEAGNYYEQYF	TGTGCCAGCAGTTTACGCTCAGGGGGCGAGGCGGGTAATTACTACGAGCAGTACTTC
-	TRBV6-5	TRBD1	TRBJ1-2	CASSRRQGYGYTF	TGTGCCAGCAGTAGAAGACAGGGCTATGGCTACACCTTC
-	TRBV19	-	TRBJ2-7	CASSIVWLTDPAYEQYF	TGTGCCAGTAGTATAGTGTGGTTAACAGATCCAGCCTACGAGCAGTACTTC
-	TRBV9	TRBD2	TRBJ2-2	CASSVRGLAGGPGTGELFF	TGTGCCAGCAGCGTACGAGGACTAGCGGGAGGGCCTGGCACCGGGGAGCTGTTTTTT
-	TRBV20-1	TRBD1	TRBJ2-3	CSASRPGQGLVNTDTQYF	TGCAGTGCTAGTAGGCCGGGACAGGGGCTGGTTAACACAGATACGCAGTATTTT
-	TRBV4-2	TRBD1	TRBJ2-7	CASSQVFPGQGERYEQYF	TGTGCCAGCAGCCAAGTTTTTCCCGGACAGGGAGAACGGTACGAGCAGTACTTC
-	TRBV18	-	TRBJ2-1	CASSPPSRGNSYNEQFF	TGTGCCAGCTCACCACCGTCGCGGGGCAACTCCTACAATGAGCAGTTCTTC
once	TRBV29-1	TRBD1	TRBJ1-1	CSVGDSQAFF	TGCAGCGTTGGGGACAGTCAGGCTTTCTTT